Shown below are 10 T cell receptor beta chains from a single sample sequenced in a study of blood T cell repertoires in COVID-19. Sequenced by immunoSEQ multiplex PCR; TCRdb stores in-frame clones only, minus some. This table has 50,000 or so clones, over 80% appearing once. Sequencing used peripheral blood. The receptors come from a man between 65 and 80 years old with acute or convalescent COVID-19.

This clone appeared a few times. The chain couples TRBV6-5 to TRBJ1-1, with a weak D call TRBD1 (5 bases). The germline CDR1 and CDR2 sequences are MNHEY and SVGAGI. This CDR3 comprises 15 residues. Trimming shortened V by 10 bases and J by 2 bases, and 20 bases separated the two germline ends. The CDR3 sequence is CATTTRDSFNTEAFF. In DNA, the CDR3 is TGTGCCACCACGACCCGAGACAGTTTTAACACTGAAGCTTTCTTT.

This rearrangement joins TRBV10-1 to TRBJ2-5, with 13 bases fitting TRBD2. CDR3 length: 16 amino acids. V lost 0 bases and J lost 6; bases outside the gene matches: 4. CDR1 WNHNN and CDR2 SYGVQD come from the germline V gene (reference sequence). CDR3 nucleotides: TGCGCCAGCAGTGAGTCGACTAGCGGGGGGATGAAGACCCAGTACTTC. This codes for CASSESTSGGMKTQYF.

The genes are TRBV7-8 and TRBJ2-3; 9 bases are a match to TRBD1. J gave up 4 bases and V 4 bases, and 3 bases lay outside the gene matches. Looked up from germline, CDR1 is SGHVS and CDR2 is FQNEAQ. This CDR3 has 14 amino acids. The CDR3 sequence: CASSSTGGSDTQYF. The CDR3 DNA follows: TGTGCCAGCAGCTCAACAGGGGGCTCAGATACGCAGTATTTT.

This clone appeared a single time. The chain recombines TRBV27 with TRBJ1-5; 7 nucleotides line up with TRBD1. CDR3 length: 15 amino acids. CDR1 is MNHEY and CDR2 is SMNVEV in the germline V gene (reference sequence). V lost 2 bases, J lost 5 bases, and 6 bases stayed unmatched. The CDR3 coding sequence is TGTGCCAGCAGTTTAAAGGGGACAGCAGATCAGCCCCAGCATTTT. It is translated as CASSLKGTADQPQHF.

J is TRBJ1-1 and V is TRBV28, with a tentative D call TRBD1 (6 bases). Trimming took off 1 base at V and 4 bases at J, with 22 bases between the two ends. The length of the CDR3 is 18 residues. Germline V gene sequence: CDR1 MDHEN, CDR2 SYDVKM. This CDR3 reads CASSLFGTGGAAGTEAFF. CDR3 bases: TGTGCCAGCAGTTTATTCGGGACCGGGGGGGCCGCGGGCACTGAAGCTTTCTTT.

This clone was observed once. This chain uses TRBV5-1 with TRBJ2-1, with a possible D match to TRBD2 (5 bases). In germline, CDR1 is SGHRS, CDR2 YFSETQ. Trimming cost V 0 bases and J 3 bases, with 10 bases left between them. The CDR3 is 15 amino acids. For the CDR3, the DNA is TGCGCCAGCAGCTTGGAACTAGTCAGCTACAATGAGCAGTTCTTC. This sequence encodes CASSLELVSYNEQFF. The variable domain in full, completed from reference TRBV5-1 and TRBJ2-1, reads KAGVTQTPRYLIKTRGQQVTLSCSPISGHRSVSWYQQTPGQGLQFLFEYFSETQRNKGNFPGRFSGRQFSNSRSEMNVSTLELGDSALYLCASSLELVSYNEQFFGPGTRLTVL.

This rearrangement joins TRBV27 to TRBJ2-6; 9 bases are a match to TRBD1. CDR1 is MNHEY and CDR2 is SMNVEV in the germline V gene (reference sequence). The CDR3 is 17 amino acids. The trim removed 5 bases at V and 2 bases at J, leaving 7 bases unmatched. CDR3 nucleotide sequence: TGTGCCAGCAGTCCGGGACAGGGATACCCTGGGGCCAACGTCCTGACTTTC. Translation gives CASSPGQGYPGANVLTF.

This rearrangement joins TRBV28 to TRBJ1-2; 7 positions match TRBD1. CDR3 length equals 14 residues. Trimming took 6 bases from V and 0 from J; bases not matched to a gene: 4. Per the germline V gene, CDR1 is MDHEN and CDR2 is SYDVKM. CDR3 amino acids: CASSPGQTNYGYTF. For the CDR3, the DNA is TGTGCCAGCAGCCCGGGACAGACTAACTATGGCTACACCTTC.

The chain couples TRBV6-5 to TRBJ1-1, with 10 nucleotides matching TRBD1. The germline V gene has CDR1 MNHEY and CDR2 SVGAGI. V trimming: 4 bases; J trimming: 3 bases; junction bases outside the gene matches: 8. The length of the CDR3 is 16 residues. This CDR3 reads CASSFPPDRGDTEAFF. The CDR3 DNA follows: TGTGCCAGCAGTTTCCCACCGGACAGGGGGGACACTGAAGCTTTCTTT.

This CDR3 is CASSLDGTGSNQPQHF. The CDR3 DNA reads TGTGCCAGCAGCTTAGATGGGACAGGGAGCAATCAGCCCCAGCATTTT. The chain recombines TRBV7-2 with TRBJ1-5, with 9 bases lining up with TRBD1. The trim removed 1 base at V and 1 base at J, leaving 2 bases unmatched. Germline lookup yields CDR1 SGHTA and CDR2 FQGNSA. CDR3 length: 16 residues.